This is a list of T cell receptor beta chains from one sample in a study of cytomegalovirus exposure and HLA in healthy donors. The assay was immunoSEQ multiplex PCR, and TCRdb's table has in-frame clones only and misses some. The sample shows 76,000 or so clones, around 73% of them seen only once. Sequencing was performed on PBMCs. These receptors all come from a woman in her forties in good health and CMV-seropositive. CDR3s include the opening cysteine and the closing phenylalanine or tryptophan. D genes are given only for firm matches. Clone size is not always given. Where it is, it says once, few, many or a class for expanded clones.

D gene: TRBD1; J gene: TRBJ1-1; V gene: TRBV9; clone size: NA; CDR3 DNA: TGTGCCAGCAGCCCCCGGGGACAGGCTAACACTGAAGCTTTCTTT; CDR3 protein: CASSPRGQANTEAFF
D gene: NA; J gene: TRBJ2-5; V gene: TRBV9; clone size: NA; CDR3 DNA: TGTGCCAGCAGCGTCGACGGGGTTCAAGAGACCCAGTACTTC; CDR3 protein: CASSVDGVQETQYF
D gene: NA; J gene: TRBJ1-4; V gene: TRBV7-2; clone size: NA; CDR3 DNA: TGTGCCAGCAGTCCCGACAGAGTGAGGGAAAAACTGTTTTTT; CDR3 protein: CASSPDRVREKLFF
D gene: NA; J gene: TRBJ2-5; V gene: TRBV4-2; clone size: few; CDR3 DNA: TGTGCCAGCAGCCAAGATATGATTGGGGGGCAAGAGACCCAGTACTTC; CDR3 protein: CASSQDMIGGQETQYF
D gene: TRBD1; J gene: TRBJ1-5; V gene: TRBV2; clone size: NA; CDR3 DNA: TGTGCCAGCAGTGAAGGCGACAGGGTTAGCAATCAGCCCCAGCATTTT; CDR3 protein: CASSEGDRVSNQPQHF
D gene: NA; J gene: TRBJ2-3; V gene: TRBV6-5; clone size: NA; CDR3 DNA: TGTGCCAGCAACGACGGGTCCTCAGATACGCAGTATTTT; CDR3 protein: CASNDGSSDTQYF
D gene: NA; J gene: TRBJ2-7; V gene: TRBV11-3; clone size: once; CDR3 DNA: TGTGCCAGCAGCCTCTCCCGGGACTACGAGCAGTACTTC; CDR3 protein: CASSLSRDYEQYF
D gene: NA; J gene: TRBJ1-1; V gene: TRBV19; clone size: NA; CDR3 DNA: TGTGCCAGTAGTATGTACATGAACACTGAAGCTTTCTTT; CDR3 protein: CASSMYMNTEAFF
D gene: NA; J gene: TRBJ2-3; V gene: TRBV19; clone size: NA; CDR3 DNA: TGTGCCAGTAGTATACTTTCGGGGTTAAGCACAGATACGCAGTATTTT; CDR3 protein: CASSILSGLSTDTQYF
D gene: NA; J gene: TRBJ1-5; V gene: TRBV19; clone size: NA; CDR3 DNA: TGTGCCAGTAGTATTCAGGCTGATCAGCCCCAGCATTTT; CDR3 protein: CASSIQADQPQHF
D gene: TRBD2; J gene: TRBJ2-7; V gene: TRBV9; clone size: once; CDR3 DNA: TGTGCCAGCAGCGGCGGGACTAGCGGGTCTGGGCTCGCTGAGCAGTACTTC; CDR3 protein: CASSGGTSGSGLAEQYF
D gene: TRBD1; J gene: TRBJ1-2; V gene: TRBV6-5; clone size: NA; CDR3 DNA: TGTGCCAGCAGTAGGGGACAGGGATCCGCTGGCTACACCTTC; CDR3 protein: CASSRGQGSAGYTF
D gene: NA; J gene: TRBJ1-1; V gene: TRBV7-2; clone size: once; CDR3 DNA: TGTGCCAGCAGCTTCGTCCAACAGGGCACGCCTGAAGCTTTCTTT; CDR3 protein: CASSFVQQGTPEAFF
D gene: TRBD1; J gene: TRBJ1-2; V gene: TRBV19; clone size: NA; CDR3 DNA: TGTGCCAGTAGTATCACGACAGGGAACTATGGCTACACCTTC; CDR3 protein: CASSITTGNYGYTF
D gene: TRBD1; J gene: TRBJ1-2; V gene: TRBV5-8; clone size: NA; CDR3 DNA: TGTGCCAGCAGCTTGGGACAGGGGGCTTCGTATGGCTACACCTTC; CDR3 protein: CASSLGQGASYGYTF
D gene: NA; J gene: TRBJ1-2; V gene: TRBV6-5; clone size: NA; CDR3 DNA: TGTGCCAGCAGTACTTCTCAGGGCGGCGGCTACACCTTC; CDR3 protein: CASSTSQGGGYTF
D gene: TRBD1; J gene: TRBJ1-1; V gene: TRBV5-1; clone size: NA; CDR3 DNA: TGCGCCAGCAGCCTGGCACAGGGGGGGAACACTGAAGCTTTCTTT; CDR3 protein: CASSLAQGGNTEAFF
D gene: NA; J gene: TRBJ1-1; V gene: TRBV13; clone size: once; CDR3 DNA: TGTGCCAGCAGCTTAGGGGAGGATAGAAACACTGAAGCTTTCTTT; CDR3 protein: CASSLGEDRNTEAFF
D gene: TRBD2; J gene: TRBJ2-3; V gene: TRBV5-4; clone size: NA; CDR3 DNA: TGTGCCAGTAGACTTAGCGGGGGTTCAGATACGCAGTATTTT; CDR3 protein: CASRLSGGSDTQYF
D gene: NA; J gene: TRBJ1-2; V gene: TRBV7-2; clone size: few; CDR3 DNA: TGTGCCAGCAGCCCCCAGACAGGACCCTCTAACTATGGCTACACCTTC; CDR3 protein: CASSPQTGPSNYGYTF
D gene: TRBD1; J gene: TRBJ2-1; V gene: TRBV6-5; clone size: NA; CDR3 DNA: TGTGCCAGCAGGGACAGGGGGCGAGAGCAGCTCTTC; CDR3 protein: CASRDRGREQLF
D gene: NA; J gene: TRBJ1-6; V gene: TRBV2; clone size: NA; CDR3 DNA: TGTGCCAGCACTAAGGACCGGGGAACTAGTTCACCCCTCCACTTT; CDR3 protein: CASTKDRGTSSPLHF
D gene: NA; J gene: TRBJ1-1; V gene: TRBV11-2; clone size: NA; CDR3 DNA: TGTGCCAGCAGCTTTTCGACAGGAAACACTGAAGCTTTCTTT; CDR3 protein: CASSFSTGNTEAFF
D gene: NA; J gene: TRBJ1-2; V gene: TRBV5-1; clone size: NA; CDR3 DNA: TGCGCCAGCAGCTTGGGGGGCGGCTATGGCTACACCTTC; CDR3 protein: CASSLGGGYGYTF
D gene: TRBD1; J gene: TRBJ1-5; V gene: TRBV15; clone size: once; CDR3 DNA: TGTGCCACCAGCAGAGGTACTTCAGGGGGCGCGGGTCAGCCCCAGCATTTT; CDR3 protein: CATSRGTSGGAGQPQHF
D gene: TRBD1; J gene: TRBJ2-2; V gene: TRBV7-9; clone size: NA; CDR3 DNA: TGTTCCAGCAGCTTGACAGGGGGCACCGGGGAGCTGTTTTTT; CDR3 protein: CSSSLTGGTGELFF
D gene: NA; J gene: TRBJ1-5; V gene: TRBV6-1; clone size: NA; CDR3 DNA: TGTGCCAGCGAACAGTCGGATTATCAGCCCCAGCATTTT; CDR3 protein: CASEQSDYQPQHF
D gene: TRBD2; J gene: TRBJ2-3; V gene: TRBV30; clone size: NA; CDR3 DNA: TGTGCCTGGAGTGCGGCTAGCGGGGGGGCTGATACGCAGTATTTT; CDR3 protein: CAWSAASGGADTQYF
D gene: NA; J gene: TRBJ1-5; V gene: TRBV7-8; clone size: NA; CDR3 DNA: TGTGCCAGCAGCTTAGACGGCGGTAGCAATCAGCCCCAGCATTTT; CDR3 protein: CASSLDGGSNQPQHF
D gene: TRBD1; J gene: TRBJ1-2; V gene: TRBV6-5; clone size: NA; CDR3 DNA: TGTGCCAGCAGTTGGGCACAGGGGTATGGCTACACCTTC; CDR3 protein: CASSWAQGYGYTF
D gene: TRBD1; J gene: TRBJ2-5; V gene: TRBV29-1; clone size: few; CDR3 DNA: TGCAGCGTTGATGGACTGTCCAGGACAGGCCAAGAGACCCAGTACTTC; CDR3 protein: CSVDGLSRTGQETQYF
D gene: NA; J gene: TRBJ2-1; V gene: TRBV7-9; clone size: NA; CDR3 DNA: TGTGCCAGCAGCCATTCCTCGGGTAACAATGAGCAGTTCTTC; CDR3 protein: CASSHSSGNNEQFF
D gene: NA; J gene: TRBJ2-1; V gene: TRBV7-6; clone size: NA; CDR3 DNA: TGTGCCAGCAGCCCGCGGGCCGGACTACTGATCTTTGGGAATGAGCAGTTCTTC; CDR3 protein: CASSPRAGLLIFGNEQFF
D gene: NA; J gene: TRBJ2-7; V gene: TRBV7-9; clone size: NA; CDR3 DNA: TGTTCCAGCAGCTTAGTAGCCGTAAGGACCTACGAGCAGTACTTC; CDR3 protein: CSSSLVAVRTYEQYF
D gene: TRBD1; J gene: TRBJ1-2; V gene: TRBV4-3; clone size: NA; CDR3 DNA: TGCGCCAGCAGCCAAGAGGACAGGGCCTATGGCTACACCTTC; CDR3 protein: CASSQEDRAYGYTF
D gene: NA; J gene: TRBJ2-7; V gene: TRBV30; clone size: few; CDR3 DNA: TGTGCCCTTCGCTTTCGGGTGGGGGGTGAGCAGTACTTC; CDR3 protein: CALRFRVGGEQYF
D gene: TRBD1; J gene: TRBJ2-1; V gene: TRBV5-6; clone size: NA; CDR3 DNA: TGTGCCAGCACTACTGGACAGGGCGAGCAGTTCTTC; CDR3 protein: CASTTGQGEQFF
D gene: NA; J gene: TRBJ1-1; V gene: TRBV7-9; clone size: few; CDR3 DNA: TGTGCCAGCAGCTTAGGGACAATGAACACTGAAGCTTTCTTT; CDR3 protein: CASSLGTMNTEAFF
D gene: TRBD1; J gene: TRBJ2-3; V gene: TRBV28; clone size: NA; CDR3 DNA: TGTGCCAGCAGTTTCGGGACAGGGGGCACAGATACGCAGTATTTT; CDR3 protein: CASSFGTGGTDTQYF
D gene: NA; J gene: TRBJ2-7; V gene: TRBV5-1; clone size: NA; CDR3 DNA: TGCGCCAGCAGCCTCCCGGACCTACCGGGGGAGCAGTACTTC; CDR3 protein: CASSLPDLPGEQYF
D gene: TRBD2; J gene: TRBJ2-5; V gene: TRBV7-2; clone size: NA; CDR3 DNA: TGTGCCAGCAGCAGTGGACTAGCGGGGGGGCGCCAAGAGACCCAGTACTTC; CDR3 protein: CASSSGLAGGRQETQYF
D gene: NA; J gene: TRBJ2-5; V gene: TRBV7-2; clone size: NA; CDR3 DNA: TGTGCCAGCAGCTTCGACAGCTTACAAGAGACCCAGTACTTC; CDR3 protein: CASSFDSLQETQYF
D gene: NA; J gene: TRBJ2-5; V gene: TRBV9; clone size: once; CDR3 DNA: TGTGCCAGCAGCTCACGTACTAGGAGAGACGAGACCCAGTACTTC; CDR3 protein: CASSSRTRRDETQYF
D gene: TRBD1; J gene: TRBJ2-4; V gene: TRBV15; clone size: NA; CDR3 DNA: TGTGCCACCAGCAAGACAGGGGCCCAGAACATTCAGTACTTC; CDR3 protein: CATSKTGAQNIQYF
D gene: NA; J gene: TRBJ2-1; V gene: TRBV13; clone size: once; CDR3 DNA: TGTGCCAGCAGCCTTAGCGTACAGGGAATTGGCAATGAGCAGTTCTTC; CDR3 protein: CASSLSVQGIGNEQFF
D gene: NA; J gene: TRBJ1-4; V gene: TRBV7-8; clone size: NA; CDR3 DNA: TGTGCCAGCAGCCCGCGGACAGCAACTAATGAAAAACTGTTTTTT; CDR3 protein: CASSPRTATNEKLFF
D gene: NA; J gene: TRBJ1-3; V gene: TRBV19; clone size: few; CDR3 DNA: TGTGCCAGTAGTATTACCGGGACAACTGGAAACACCATATATTTT; CDR3 protein: CASSITGTTGNTIYF
D gene: TRBD1; J gene: TRBJ2-7; V gene: TRBV11-2; clone size: few; CDR3 DNA: TGTGCCAGCAGCGATTACAGGGGGCCCGGCTACGAGCAGTACTTC; CDR3 protein: CASSDYRGPGYEQYF
D gene: TRBD2; J gene: TRBJ2-5; V gene: TRBV27; clone size: NA; CDR3 DNA: TGTGCCAGCAGTTCTCCGGGACTAGCCCAAGAGACCCAGTACTTC; CDR3 protein: CASSSPGLAQETQYF
D gene: NA; J gene: TRBJ1-6; V gene: TRBV5-1; clone size: NA; CDR3 DNA: TGCGCCAGCAGCTTGGATGGGGGCGATTCACCCCTCCACTTT; CDR3 protein: CASSLDGGDSPLHF
D gene: NA; J gene: TRBJ2-3; V gene: TRBV9; clone size: few; CDR3 DNA: TGTGCCAGCAGCGCCCCAGGGGATACGCAGTATTTT; CDR3 protein: CASSAPGDTQYF
D gene: NA; J gene: TRBJ2-3; V gene: TRBV18; clone size: NA; CDR3 DNA: TGTGCCAGCTCCCTTACCCAAGATCGGAGCGCGCAGTATTTT; CDR3 protein: CASSLTQDRSAQYF
D gene: NA; J gene: TRBJ2-5; V gene: TRBV11-2; clone size: NA; CDR3 DNA: TGTGCCAGCAGCCCCCGGTCGGGGGACCAAGAGACCCAGTACTTC; CDR3 protein: CASSPRSGDQETQYF